A selection of T cell receptor beta chains follows, all from one sample in a study of response to subunit inactivated influenza vaccine. TCRdb recomputed calls from the RT-PCR reads with MiXCR, one row per CDR3 protein. This table holds about 180,000 distinct CDR3 sequences, around 9.2% found once. The starting material was non-naive T cells sorted from PBMCs, obtained on the day of vaccination. The source is a man between 45 and 60 years old who received an inactivated influenza vaccine. The CDR3 runs from the conserved cysteine through the conserved F or W. A D gene is named only where the DNA matches it firmly. Expanded clones get a size class; other rows say once, few or many, or leave the size out.

TRBJ2-7	many	TRBV12-3/TRBV12-4	TRBD1	CASSLRTGSHEQYF	TGTGCCAGCAGCCTCAGGACAGGGTCCCACGAGCAGTACTTC
TRBJ1-5	few	TRBV20-1	TRBD1	CSARGIQGSGNQPQHF	TGCAGTGCTAGAGGAATACAGGGGTCGGGCAATCAGCCCCAGCATTTT
TRBJ1-6	few	TRBV3-1	TRBD1	CASSQGGGQSSPLHF	TGTGCCAGCAGCCAAGGGGGGGGACAGTCTTCACCCCTCCACTTT
TRBJ2-1	many	TRBV20-1	.	CSVPTLGNHNEQFF	TGCAGTGTTCCGACACTCGGGAACCACAATGAGCAGTTCTTC
TRBJ2-1	many	TRBV20-1	TRBD1	CSAQGQGAYLYNEQFF	TGCAGTGCTCAAGGACAGGGGGCTTACCTTTACAATGAGCAGTTCTTC
TRBJ2-2	few	TRBV28	.	CASSLVLNTGELFF	TGTGCCAGCAGTTTGGTGCTGAACACCGGGGAGCTGTTTTTT
TRBJ2-1	few	TRBV11-1	TRBD2	CASSLIPGTSGRAHEQFF	TGTGCCAGCAGCCTAATTCCCGGGACTAGCGGGAGGGCCCATGAGCAGTTCTTC
TRBJ2-2	many	TRBV4-1	TRBD2	CASSQGGVTSLAGGNTGELFF	TGCGCCAGCAGCCAAGGAGGTGTGACCTCGCTAGCGGGGGGGAACACCGGGGAGCTGTTTTTT
TRBJ1-1	few	TRBV6-1	TRBD1	CATFPDRVRGTEAFF	TGTGCCACATTCCCGGACAGGGTTCGGGGCACTGAAGCTTTCTTT
TRBJ2-2	few	TRBV12-3/TRBV12-4	TRBD2	CASSFGLAGRTGELFF	TGTGCCAGCAGTTTCGGGCTAGCGGGCCGCACCGGGGAGCTGTTTTTT
TRBJ2-1	few	TRBV5-8	TRBD2	CASSSFVGTSDPEQFF	TGTGCCAGCAGCTCCTTTGTTGGAACTAGCGACCCGGAGCAGTTCTTC
TRBJ2-1	.	TRBV3-1	TRBD2	CASSQAGLAGATSYNEQFF	TGTGCCAGCAGCCAAGCGGGACTAGCGGGAGCGACATCCTACAATGAGCAGTTCTTC
TRBJ1-5	few	TRBV28	.	CASSTVQSQHF	TGTGCCAGCAGTACGGTCCAGTCCCAGCATTTT
TRBJ2-1	few	TRBV6-1	TRBD1	CASRPGTGGYEQFF	TGTGCCAGCAGGCCCGGGACAGGGGGCTATGAGCAGTTCTTC
TRBJ2-1	many	TRBV6-1	.	CASRPNAWSSYNEQFF	TGTGCCAGCAGACCTAATGCTTGGAGCTCCTACAATGAGCAGTTCTTC
TRBJ1-1	.	TRBV5-1	TRBD1	CASSLVATGGTEAFF	TGCGCCAGCAGCTTGGTGGCGACAGGGGGCACTGAAGCTTTCTTT
TRBJ2-3	many	TRBV24-1	.	CATSDGTRGFNADTQYF	TGTGCCACCAGTGATGGTACTAGGGGGTTTAATGCAGATACGCAGTATTTT
TRBJ2-7	.	TRBV20-1	.	CSAIGPSKEQYF	TGCAGTGCTATTGGGCCTTCCAAAGAGCAGTACTTC
TRBJ2-1	many	TRBV11-1	TRBD1	CASSPGTGSDEQFF	TGTGCCAGCAGCCCCGGGACAGGGAGCGATGAGCAGTTCTTC
TRBJ2-3	.	TRBV15	.	CATSTRSSGHDTQYF	TGTGCCACCAGCACCCGGTCGAGTGGGCACGATACGCAGTATTTT
TRBJ1-5	.	TRBV20-1	.	CSARTQGNGNQPQHF	TGCAGTGCTAGGACCCAGGGGAACGGCAATCAGCCCCAGCATTTT
TRBJ2-7	.	TRBV20-1	.	CSVSSYEQYF	TGCAGTGTATCTAGCTACGAGCAGTACTTC
TRBJ2-5	.	TRBV4-1	.	CASSQDVGGQETQYF	TGCGCCAGCAGCCAAGACGTCGGAGGGCAAGAGACCCAGTACTTC
TRBJ2-7	.	TRBV5-6	.	CASSLAQDNYEQYF	TGTGCCAGCAGCTTGGCGCAGGACAACTACGAGCAGTACTTC
TRBJ1-2	few	TRBV20-1	.	CSAPAQGMGGYTF	TGCAGTGCACCTGCCCAGGGGATGGGTGGCTACACCTTC
TRBJ2-4	.	TRBV20-1	.	CSASDPRRWNIQYF	TGCAGTGCTTCGGACCCCCGGAGGTGGAACATTCAGTACTTC
TRBJ2-7	many	TRBV29-1	TRBD1	CSVKRTGTYEQYF	TGCAGTGTCAAGAGGACAGGGACCTACGAGCAGTACTTC
TRBJ2-1	.	TRBV2	.	CASKGGGFYEQFF	TGTGCCAGCAAGGGGGGGGGGTTTTATGAGCAGTTCTTC
TRBJ1-6	once	TRBV25-1	.	CASSNTGRGSPLHF	TGTGCCAGCAGTAACACCGGGCGGGGTTCACCCCTCCACTTT
TRBJ2-1	.	TRBV5-1	TRBD1	CASSYHGQGAVNEQFF	TGCGCCAGCAGCTACCATGGACAGGGAGCAGTGAATGAGCAGTTCTTC
TRBJ2-5	.	TRBV6-7	.	CSQSGGRNPQETQYF	TGTTCCCAAAGTGGGGGGCGAAACCCACAAGAGACCCAGTACTTC
TRBJ2-1	many	TRBV5-5	TRBD2	CASSYTETSEFF	TGTGCCAGCAGCTATACAGAGACTAGCGAGTTCTTC
TRBJ2-7	.	TRBV20-1	.	CSARPASYEQYF	TGCAGTGCGCGGCCTGCCTCCTACGAGCAGTACTTC
TRBJ2-5	few	TRBV4-1	TRBD2	CASSQERSGRYQETQYF	TGCGCCAGCAGCCAAGAAAGAAGCGGGAGGTACCAAGAGACCCAGTACTTC
TRBJ2-1	.	TRBV7-9	TRBD2	CASSPGLAGVNEQFF	TGTGCCAGCAGTCCGGGACTAGCGGGAGTCAATGAGCAGTTCTTC
TRBJ2-4	.	TRBV20-1	TRBD2	CSASRGGPKNIQYF	TGCAGTGCTTCACGGGGGGGCCCCAAAAACATTCAGTACTTC
TRBJ2-4	.	TRBV28	.	CASSLSGSKNIQYF	TGTGCCAGCAGTTTATCGGGGTCCAAAAACATTCAGTACTTC
TRBJ2-1	.	TRBV4-2	TRBD2	CASSQVMTSGRPLNEQFF	TGTGCCAGCAGCCAAGTTATGACTAGCGGGAGACCACTCAATGAGCAGTTCTTC
TRBJ2-4	few	TRBV28	TRBD2	CASSRLAGGVWYF	TGTGCCAGCAGTCGACTAGCGGGAGGGGTTTGGTACTTC
TRBJ2-3	.	TRBV20-1	.	CSASSGADTQYF	TGCAGTGCTAGTAGCGGCGCAGATACGCAGTATTTT
TRBJ2-3	many	TRBV4-2	.	CASSQDMDLSTDTQYF	TGTGCCAGCAGCCAAGATATGGACTTAAGCACAGATACGCAGTATTTT
TRBJ2-1	.	TRBV7-6	.	CASSLGAGEQFF	TGTGCCAGCAGCTTGGGGGCAGGGGAGCAGTTCTTC
TRBJ1-1	.	TRBV28	TRBD1	CASSSLDRVGTEAFF	TGTGCCAGCAGTTCCCTCGACAGGGTGGGCACTGAAGCTTTCTTT
TRBJ2-7	many	TRBV5-1	TRBD1	CASTAWDSSYEQYF	TGCGCCAGCACCGCCTGGGACAGCTCCTACGAGCAGTACTTC
TRBJ2-6	.	TRBV6-2/TRBV6-3	TRBD1	CASLRRTGGFLGANVLTF	TGTGCCAGCCTCCGGAGGACAGGGGGTTTCTTGGGGGCCAACGTCCTGACTTTC
TRBJ2-7	.	TRBV6-1	.	CASSEERAGRVAYEQYF	TGTGCCAGCAGTGAAGAGAGGGCGGGGAGAGTGGCCTACGAGCAGTACTTC
TRBJ2-3	few	TRBV12-3/TRBV12-4	.	CASSLALLESPQYF	TGTGCCAGCAGTTTAGCGCTTCTGGAATCGCCGCAGTATTTT
TRBJ1-6	.	TRBV10-2	.	CASSESGANSPLHF	TGCGCCAGCAGTGAGTCGGGGGCCAATTCACCCCTCCACTTT
TRBJ2-1	.	TRBV19	TRBD2	CASRKAGGPYNEQFF	TGTGCCAGTAGAAAAGCGGGGGGGCCCTACAATGAGCAGTTCTTC
TRBJ2-7	.	TRBV27	TRBD2	CASRDQAGGNYEQYF	TGTGCCAGCAGAGATCAAGCGGGAGGTAACTACGAGCAGTACTTC
TRBJ1-1	.	TRBV20-1	.	CSAPRGGIRDTEAFF	TGCAGTGCTCCTCGGGGGGGGATTAGAGACACTGAAGCTTTCTTT
TRBJ2-1	few	TRBV3-1	.	CASSQRPSQSEQFF	TGTGCCAGCAGCCAACGCCCTAGCCAAAGTGAGCAGTTCTTC
TRBJ2-1	few	TRBV2	.	CASRAEYEQFF	TGTGCCAGCAGGGCAGAGTATGAGCAGTTCTTC
TRBJ2-1	few	TRBV12-3/TRBV12-4	TRBD2	CASSFGGGAFDNEQFF	TGTGCCAGCAGTTTCGGCGGGGGGGCCTTTGACAATGAGCAGTTCTTC
TRBJ2-1	many	TRBV5-1	TRBD2	CASRPTSGGRDEQFF	TGCGCCAGCAGACCTACTAGCGGGGGGCGGGATGAGCAGTTCTTC
TRBJ2-2	.	TRBV6-2/TRBV6-3	.	CASSPDEITGELFF	TGTGCCAGCAGCCCCGATGAGATCACCGGGGAGCTGTTTTTT
TRBJ2-7	few	TRBV3-1	.	CASSPGPRNYEQYF	TGTGCCAGCAGCCCAGGCCCAAGGAACTACGAGCAGTACTTC
TRBJ2-7	few	TRBV2	.	CASRDSGAPLEQYF	TGTGCCAGCAGAGACTCGGGAGCCCCCCTCGAGCAGTACTTC
TRBJ2-7	few	TRBV7-3	TRBD1	CASSLGQGERQYF	TGTGCCAGCAGCTTAGGACAGGGGGAAAGGCAGTACTTC
TRBJ2-3	many	TRBV3-1	.	CASSQDGTRTDTQYF	TGTGCCAGCAGCCAAGATGGCACCCGCACAGATACGCAGTATTTT